The 6 T cell receptor beta chains given below trace back to one sample, sequenced in a study of identical twins. TCRdb passed the 5' RACE reads through MiXCR, listing each CDR3 protein once. The profile shows about 920,000 distinct CDR3 sequences, 9% to 15% of them singletons. These data are also associated with another study on yellow fever vaccine responses in identical twins.

Sequenced material: PBMCs. The receptors derive from a woman aged 18-30 years in good health.

This clonotype is a singleton in its sample. The chain combines TRBV2 with TRBJ2-7, with 12 nucleotides matching TRBD1. This CDR3 has 13 amino acids. CDR1 SNHLY and CDR2 FYNNEI come from the germline V gene. The CDR3 reads CAVSGTGGYEQYV. CDR3 DNA: TGTGCCGTATCCGGGACAGGGGGCTACGAGCAATACGTC.

The chain is built from TRBV7-6 and TRBJ2-3; D unclear. Trimming shortened V by 5 bases and J by 0 bases, and 6 bases separated the two germline ends. Germline lookup yields CDR1 SGHVS and CDR2 FNYEAQ. The CDR3 runs to 13 residues. CDR3 nucleotides: TGTGCCAGCAGCATAGTAAGCACAGATACGCAGTATTTT. It codes for CASSIVSTDTQYF.

The J gene is TRBJ2-1, the V gene TRBV6-1; 9 bases match TRBD2. Looked up from germline, CDR1 is MNHNS and CDR2 is SASEGT. The CDR3 totals 15 residues. V lost 5 bases and J lost 4; bases outside the gene matches: 6. This CDR3 is CASSSSGRPYNEQFF. As DNA, the CDR3 is TGTGCCAGCAGTAGCAGCGGGAGGCCTTACAATGAGCAGTTCTTC.

This chain links TRBV20-1 with TRBJ1-4; maybe TRBD1 (6 bases). This CDR3 comprises 15 residues. Trimming took off 3 bases at V and 4 bases at J, with 15 bases between the two ends. CDR1 is DFQATT, CDR2 SNEGSKA, per germline (reference sequence). CDR3 protein: CSASLPGDFNEKLFF. The CDR3 DNA follows: TGCAGTGCTAGTTTACCAGGGGATTTTAATGAAAAACTGTTTTTT.

This clonotype has more than one count but fewer than ten. The chain carries TRBV12-3 or TRBV12-4 and TRBJ2-3; D is undetermined. This CDR3 has 16 residues. The V gene lost 1 base and the J gene lost 4 bases, with 15 bases spanning the gap. Written as DNA, the CDR3 is TGTGCCAGCAGTTTAGAGGCCAGGATAGTCGCAGATACGCAGTATTTT. Residues: CASSLEARIVADTQYF.

J is TRBJ2-3 and V is TRBV5-1, with D hard to call. The CDR3 covers 14 residues. Germline V CDR1 and CDR2: SGHRS, YFSETQ. The germline V and J ends were trimmed by 4 bases and 2 bases, with 11 bases remaining between them. CDR3 sequence: CASSMGQSTDTQYF. As DNA, the CDR3 is TGCGCCAGCAGCATGGGCCAATCCACAGATACGCAGTATTTT.